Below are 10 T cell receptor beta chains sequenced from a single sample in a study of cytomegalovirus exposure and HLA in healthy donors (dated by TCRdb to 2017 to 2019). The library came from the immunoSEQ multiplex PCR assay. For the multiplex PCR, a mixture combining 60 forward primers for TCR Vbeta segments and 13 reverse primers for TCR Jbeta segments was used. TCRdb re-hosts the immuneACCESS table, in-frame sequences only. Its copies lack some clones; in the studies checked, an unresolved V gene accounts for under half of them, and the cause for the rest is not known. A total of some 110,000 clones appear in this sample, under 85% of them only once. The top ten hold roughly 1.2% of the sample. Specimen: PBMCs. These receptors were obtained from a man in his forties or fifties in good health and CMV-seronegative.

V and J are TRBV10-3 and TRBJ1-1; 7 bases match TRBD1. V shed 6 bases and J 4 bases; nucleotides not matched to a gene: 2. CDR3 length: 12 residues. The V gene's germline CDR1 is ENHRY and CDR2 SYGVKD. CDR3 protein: CAIRQGGTEAFF. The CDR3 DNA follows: TGTGCCATCAGGCAGGGGGGCACTGAAGCTTTCTTT.

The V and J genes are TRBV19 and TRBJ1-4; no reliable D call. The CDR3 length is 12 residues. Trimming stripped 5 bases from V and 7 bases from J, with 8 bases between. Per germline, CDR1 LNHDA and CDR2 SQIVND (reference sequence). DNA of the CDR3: TGTGCCAGTAGTTTCGCGGCTGAAAAACTGTTTTTT. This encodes CASSFAAEKLFF.

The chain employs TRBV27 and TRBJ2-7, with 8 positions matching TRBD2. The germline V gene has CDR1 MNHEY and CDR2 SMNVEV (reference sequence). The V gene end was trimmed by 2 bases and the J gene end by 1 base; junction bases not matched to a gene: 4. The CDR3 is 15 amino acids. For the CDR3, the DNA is TGTGCCAGCAGTTTAAGCGGGAGTGGGTCCTACGAGCAGTACTTC. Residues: CASSLSGSGSYEQYF.

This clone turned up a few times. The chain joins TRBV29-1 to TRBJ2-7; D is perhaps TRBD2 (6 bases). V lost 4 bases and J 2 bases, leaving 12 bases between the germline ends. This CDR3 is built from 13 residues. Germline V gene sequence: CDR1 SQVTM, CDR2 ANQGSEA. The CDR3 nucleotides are TGCAGCGTTGTCGGTAGCGGAGCCTACGAGCAGTACTTC. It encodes CSVVGSGAYEQYF.

CDR3 bases: TGCGCCAGCAACCCGACTAGCAAGCGGGAGACCCAGTACTTC. This gives the protein CASNPTSKRETQYF. This sequence joins TRBV5-1 and TRBJ2-5; 7 nucleotides agree with TRBD2. V dropped 6 bases and J dropped 5; count of bases not matched to a gene: 10. CDR1 is SGHRS and CDR2 is YFSETQ in the germline V gene. The CDR3 has 14 residues.

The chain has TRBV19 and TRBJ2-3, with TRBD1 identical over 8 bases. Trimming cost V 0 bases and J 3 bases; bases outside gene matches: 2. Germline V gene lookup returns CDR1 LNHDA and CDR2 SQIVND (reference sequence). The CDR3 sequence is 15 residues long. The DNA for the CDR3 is TGTGCCAGTAGTATAGAACACAGGGGGACAGATACGCAGTATTTT. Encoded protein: CASSIEHRGTDTQYF.

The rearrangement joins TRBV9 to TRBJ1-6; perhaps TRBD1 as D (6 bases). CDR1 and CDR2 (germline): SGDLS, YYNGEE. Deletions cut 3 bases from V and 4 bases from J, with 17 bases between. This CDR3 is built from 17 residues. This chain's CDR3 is CASSDGDRRLYNSPLHF. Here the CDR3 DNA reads TGTGCCAGCAGCGACGGAGACAGGAGACTATATAATTCACCCCTCCACTTT.

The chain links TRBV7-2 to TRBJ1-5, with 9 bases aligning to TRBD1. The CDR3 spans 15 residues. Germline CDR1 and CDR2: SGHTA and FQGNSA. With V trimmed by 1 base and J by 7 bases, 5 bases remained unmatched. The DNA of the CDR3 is TGTGCCAGCAGCTTAGAACAGGGGGCACGGCAGCCCCAGCATTTT. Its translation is CASSLEQGARQPQHF.

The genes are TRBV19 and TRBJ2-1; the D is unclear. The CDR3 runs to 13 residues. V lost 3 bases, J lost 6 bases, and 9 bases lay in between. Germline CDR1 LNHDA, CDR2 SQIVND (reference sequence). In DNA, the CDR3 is TGTGCCAGTAGTATGATGGCGGCCAATGAGCAGTTCTTC. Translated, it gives CASSMMAANEQFF.

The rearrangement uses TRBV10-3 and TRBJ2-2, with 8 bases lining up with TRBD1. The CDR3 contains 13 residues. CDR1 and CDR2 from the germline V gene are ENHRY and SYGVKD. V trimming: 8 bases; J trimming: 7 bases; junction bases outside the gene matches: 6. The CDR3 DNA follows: TGTGCCATCCGTCAGGGGGCAAGCGGGGAGCTGTTTTTT. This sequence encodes CAIRQGASGELFF.